This section outlines one T cell receptor beta chain sequence together with its context. Its cognate antigen is unknown. The CDR3 spans 16 residues. The V end was cut by 0 bases, the J end by 3 bases, with 12 bases between. Per the germline V gene, CDR1 is GTSNPN and CDR2 is SVGIG (reference sequence). Time point indicated: week 23, last vaccination. Vaccinated patients received 300 ug of mutant IDH1 20-mer peptide per dose, with topical imiquimod. The data originate from a study of a mutant IDH1 vaccine in newly diagnosed glioma. Study summary: Patients received vaccination from 4-6 weeks after radiotherapy alone, or with temozolomide cycles. Patients got radiotherapy, temozolomide, or both beforehand, and most got both. Notes on the study in general: There were vaccine-induced immune responses in about 92% of the patients.

Sequenced by immunoSEQ multiplex PCR; TCRdb stores in-frame clones only, minus some. The repertoire includes some 40,000 clones, roughly 76% of them detected once, and just over 5% sits in the top ten. The receptor's source is a man in his forties or fifties with glioma. The specimen was PBMCs, collected from a glioma patient whose treatment included an IDH1 peptide vaccine. The chain recombines TRBV30 with TRBJ2-6; D unresolved. The CDR3 protein is CAWSVSFSGGANVLTF. In DNA form, the CDR3 reads TGTGCCTGGAGTGTAAGTTTCTCTGGTGGGGCCAACGTCCTGACTTTC.